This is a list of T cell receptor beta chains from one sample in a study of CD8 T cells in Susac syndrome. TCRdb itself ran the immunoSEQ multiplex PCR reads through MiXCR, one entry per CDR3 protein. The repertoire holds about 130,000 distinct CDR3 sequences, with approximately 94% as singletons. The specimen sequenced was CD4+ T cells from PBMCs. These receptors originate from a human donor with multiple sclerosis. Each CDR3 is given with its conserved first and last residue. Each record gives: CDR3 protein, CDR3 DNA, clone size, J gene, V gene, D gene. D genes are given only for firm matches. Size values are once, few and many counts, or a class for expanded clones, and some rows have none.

CDR3aa: CASSPGTGTANYGYTF; CDR3nt: TGTGCCAGCAGCCCTGGGACAGGGACAGCTAACTATGGCTACACCTTC; abundance: .; j_gene: TRBJ1-2; v_gene: TRBV7-9; d_gene: TRBD1
CDR3aa: CASSFSGSYTQYF; CDR3nt: TGTGCCAGCAGCTTTAGCGGGAGCTATACGCAGTATTTT; abundance: .; j_gene: TRBJ2-3; v_gene: TRBV7-2; d_gene: TRBD2
CDR3aa: CASSNIGGGTEAFF; CDR3nt: TGTGCCAGCAGTAACATCGGAGGGGGCACTGAAGCTTTCTTT; abundance: .; j_gene: TRBJ1-1; v_gene: TRBV6-2/TRBV6-3; d_gene: .
CDR3aa: CASSVKASGKGADTQYF; CDR3nt: TGTGCCAGCAGCGTAAAGGCTAGCGGAAAGGGGGCAGATACGCAGTATTTT; abundance: .; j_gene: TRBJ2-3; v_gene: TRBV9; d_gene: .
CDR3aa: CASSPVSDEAFF; CDR3nt: TGTGCCAGCTCACCAGTAAGTGACGAAGCTTTCTTT; abundance: .; j_gene: TRBJ1-1; v_gene: TRBV18; d_gene: .
CDR3aa: CASSYPPIRGREQYF; CDR3nt: TGTGCCAGCAGTTACCCCCCCATCAGGGGGCGGGAGCAGTACTTC; abundance: .; j_gene: TRBJ2-7; v_gene: TRBV6-2/TRBV6-3; d_gene: TRBD1
CDR3aa: CASSQESGGSGANVLTF; CDR3nt: TGCGCCAGCAGCCAAGAATCTGGCGGTTCTGGGGCCAACGTCCTGACTTTC; abundance: .; j_gene: TRBJ2-6; v_gene: TRBV4-1; d_gene: .
CDR3aa: CASSLTPYNEQFF; CDR3nt: TGTGCCAGCAGCTTGACTCCTTACAATGAGCAGTTCTTC; abundance: .; j_gene: TRBJ2-1; v_gene: TRBV11-2; d_gene: .
CDR3aa: CASSLARDRGLLREQFF; CDR3nt: TGTGCCAGCAGCTTGGCCCGGGACAGGGGGCTTTTGAGGGAGCAGTTCTTC; abundance: .; j_gene: TRBJ2-1; v_gene: TRBV5-4; d_gene: TRBD1
CDR3aa: CASSQGAYNEQFF; CDR3nt: TGTGCCAGCAGCCAGGGGGCCTACAATGAGCAGTTCTTC; abundance: once; j_gene: TRBJ2-1; v_gene: TRBV3-1; d_gene: .
CDR3aa: CASSSIGQDGSGNTIYF; CDR3nt: TGTGCCAGCAGTTCCATCGGACAGGATGGCTCTGGAAACACCATATATTTT; abundance: .; j_gene: TRBJ1-3; v_gene: TRBV27; d_gene: TRBD1
CDR3aa: CASRSTGTGIYNEQFF; CDR3nt: TGTGCCAGCAGGTCCACCGGGACAGGGATTTACAATGAGCAGTTCTTC; abundance: .; j_gene: TRBJ2-1; v_gene: TRBV11-2; d_gene: TRBD1
CDR3aa: CASSLFGQGTSYEQYF; CDR3nt: TGCGCCAGCAGCTTATTCGGACAGGGAACCTCCTACGAGCAGTACTTC; abundance: .; j_gene: TRBJ2-7; v_gene: TRBV5-1; d_gene: TRBD1
CDR3aa: CASSIDLVQGEAFF; CDR3nt: TGTGCCAGTAGTATAGATCTCGTCCAAGGTGAAGCTTTCTTT; abundance: .; j_gene: TRBJ1-1; v_gene: TRBV19; d_gene: .
CDR3aa: CASSPRLEGEQYF; CDR3nt: TGTGCCAGCAGCCCCAGGTTAGAGGGCGAGCAGTACTTC; abundance: once; j_gene: TRBJ2-7; v_gene: TRBV7-2; d_gene: .
CDR3aa: CASSGNTGLTETQYF; CDR3nt: TGCGCCAGCAGCGGGAATACGGGACTGACAGAGACCCAGTACTTC; abundance: once; j_gene: TRBJ2-5; v_gene: TRBV5-1; d_gene: .
CDR3aa: CASSEGQGGYTF; CDR3nt: TGTGCCAGCAGTGAAGGACAGGGGGGCTACACCTTC; abundance: .; j_gene: TRBJ1-2; v_gene: TRBV2; d_gene: TRBD1
CDR3aa: CAWSVRGGTFGETQYF; CDR3nt: TGTGCCTGGAGTGTGCGGGGGGGGACTTTTGGAGAGACCCAGTACTTC; abundance: .; j_gene: TRBJ2-5; v_gene: TRBV30; d_gene: TRBD2
CDR3aa: CASSLSGHPNTEAFF; CDR3nt: TGCGCCAGCAGCCTATCGGGACACCCGAACACTGAAGCTTTCTTT; abundance: .; j_gene: TRBJ1-1; v_gene: TRBV5-1; d_gene: .
CDR3aa: CASTWRNEQFF; CDR3nt: TGTGCCAGCACCTGGAGAAATGAGCAGTTCTTC; abundance: .; j_gene: TRBJ2-1; v_gene: TRBV27; d_gene: .
CDR3aa: CASSFRQGSGANVLTF; CDR3nt: TGTGCCAGCAGCTTTAGGCAGGGATCTGGGGCCAACGTCCTGACTTTC; abundance: .; j_gene: TRBJ2-6; v_gene: TRBV5-6; d_gene: .
CDR3aa: CASTRGVAGISSYEQYF; CDR3nt: TGTGCCAGCACCCGGGGAGTAGCGGGTATAAGCTCCTACGAGCAGTACTTC; abundance: .; j_gene: TRBJ2-7; v_gene: TRBV6-1; d_gene: TRBD2
CDR3aa: CAISDSGGAYNEQFF; CDR3nt: TGTGCCATCAGTGATAGCGGGGGGGCCTACAATGAGCAGTTCTTC; abundance: .; j_gene: TRBJ2-1; v_gene: TRBV10-3; d_gene: TRBD2
CDR3aa: CAWKSQQETQYF; CDR3nt: TGTGCCTGGAAATCTCAGCAAGAGACCCAGTACTTC; abundance: .; j_gene: TRBJ2-5; v_gene: TRBV30; d_gene: .
CDR3aa: CASTLAGGGKNEQFF; CDR3nt: TGTGCCAGCACACTAGCGGGAGGGGGTAAGAATGAGCAGTTCTTC; abundance: .; j_gene: TRBJ2-1; v_gene: TRBV12-3/TRBV12-4; d_gene: TRBD2
CDR3aa: CASSLKGAPGELFF; CDR3nt: TGTGCCAGCAGTTTAAAAGGGGCGCCCGGGGAGCTGTTTTTT; abundance: .; j_gene: TRBJ2-2; v_gene: TRBV12-3/TRBV12-4; d_gene: .
CDR3aa: CASSPGRDTGELFF; CDR3nt: TGTGCCAGCAGCCCGGGACGGGACACCGGGGAGCTGTTTTTT; abundance: once; j_gene: TRBJ2-2; v_gene: TRBV7-3; d_gene: .
CDR3aa: CASSVDYGYTF; CDR3nt: TGTGCCAGCAGTGTTGACTATGGCTACACCTTC; abundance: .; j_gene: TRBJ1-2; v_gene: TRBV2; d_gene: .
CDR3aa: CASSPDRGIYGYTF; CDR3nt: TGTGCCAGCAGCCCAGACAGGGGTATCTATGGCTACACCTTC; abundance: .; j_gene: TRBJ1-2; v_gene: TRBV5-6; d_gene: TRBD1
CDR3aa: CASSLARSYNEQFF; CDR3nt: TGTGCCAGCAGCTTAGCCCGTTCCTACAATGAGCAGTTCTTC; abundance: .; j_gene: TRBJ2-1; v_gene: TRBV5-4; d_gene: .
CDR3aa: CASSYAGGDEQYF; CDR3nt: TGTGCCAGCAGTTACGCAGGGGGGGACGAGCAGTACTTC; abundance: .; j_gene: TRBJ2-7; v_gene: TRBV6-2/TRBV6-3; d_gene: .
CDR3aa: CATRKPGQVYGYTF; CDR3nt: TGTGCCACAAGAAAACCGGGACAGGTCTATGGCTACACCTTC; abundance: .; j_gene: TRBJ1-2; v_gene: TRBV12-3/TRBV12-4; d_gene: TRBD1
CDR3aa: CASSGGEGEKLFF; CDR3nt: TGTGCCAGCAGTGGGGGGGAAGGCGAAAAACTGTTTTTT; abundance: .; j_gene: TRBJ1-4; v_gene: TRBV2; d_gene: .
CDR3aa: CAISAHRSPNTGELFF; CDR3nt: TGTGCCATCAGTGCTCACAGAAGCCCGAACACCGGGGAGCTGTTTTTT; abundance: .; j_gene: TRBJ2-2; v_gene: TRBV10-3; d_gene: .
CDR3aa: CSATQGSAGYTF; CDR3nt: TGCAGTGCAACACAGGGATCGGCTGGCTACACCTTC; abundance: .; j_gene: TRBJ1-2; v_gene: TRBV20-1; d_gene: .
CDR3aa: CSASGGGSTDTQYF; CDR3nt: TGCAGTGCCTCAGGGGGGGGTAGCACAGATACGCAGTATTTT; abundance: .; j_gene: TRBJ2-3; v_gene: TRBV20-1; d_gene: .
CDR3aa: CASSYGGSLAKNIQYF; CDR3nt: TGTGCCAGCAGTTATGGAGGAAGTCTAGCCAAAAACATTCAGTACTTC; abundance: .; j_gene: TRBJ2-4; v_gene: TRBV6-2/TRBV6-3; d_gene: .
CDR3aa: CASSPGVSNTEAFF; CDR3nt: TGTGCCAGCAGCCCAGGGGTTTCGAACACTGAAGCTTTCTTT; abundance: .; j_gene: TRBJ1-1; v_gene: TRBV7-9; d_gene: .
CDR3aa: CASSRSRTGANTIYF; CDR3nt: TGTGCCAGCAGCCGATCCAGGACAGGGGCAAACACCATATATTTT; abundance: .; j_gene: TRBJ1-3; v_gene: TRBV6-5; d_gene: TRBD1
CDR3aa: CATSDRTGSGETQCF; CDR3nt: TGTGCCACCAGTGATCGGACAGGTTCGGGGGAGACCCAGTGCTTC; abundance: once; j_gene: TRBJ2-5; v_gene: TRBV24-1; d_gene: .
CDR3aa: CASSQESRVQGPYF; CDR3nt: TGCGCCAGCAGCCAAGAGTCCAGGGTCCAGGGGCCGTATTTT; abundance: .; j_gene: TRBJ2-3; v_gene: TRBV4-1; d_gene: .
CDR3aa: CASTDPRGWTEAFF; CDR3nt: TGTGCCAGTACCGATCCCAGGGGGTGGACTGAAGCTTTCTTT; abundance: .; j_gene: TRBJ1-1; v_gene: TRBV19; d_gene: TRBD1
CDR3aa: CAIKGGGETQYF; CDR3nt: TGTGCCATAAAAGGTGGAGGGGAGACCCAGTACTTC; abundance: .; j_gene: TRBJ2-5; v_gene: TRBV6-5; d_gene: .
CDR3aa: CATSSPLKGAMGTEAFF; CDR3nt: TGTGCCACCAGCAGTCCCTTGAAGGGGGCAATGGGCACTGAAGCTTTCTTT; abundance: .; j_gene: TRBJ1-1; v_gene: TRBV15; d_gene: TRBD1
CDR3aa: CAWSSYRGGEGYTF; CDR3nt: TGTGCCTGGAGTAGTTACAGGGGAGGAGAGGGCTACACCTTC; abundance: .; j_gene: TRBJ1-2; v_gene: TRBV30; d_gene: TRBD1
CDR3aa: CASSPLKLNYGYTF; CDR3nt: TGTGCCAGCAGCCCGCTCAAGCTTAACTATGGCTACACCTTC; abundance: once; j_gene: TRBJ1-2; v_gene: TRBV5-8; d_gene: .
CDR3aa: CASSTRDVEKLFF; CDR3nt: TGTGCCAGCAGTACCCGGGACGTTGAAAAACTGTTTTTT; abundance: .; j_gene: TRBJ1-4; v_gene: TRBV6-5; d_gene: .
CDR3aa: CASTRDRGSNQPQHF; CDR3nt: TGTGCCTCGACCCGGGACAGGGGGTCTAATCAGCCCCAGCATTTT; abundance: .; j_gene: TRBJ1-5; v_gene: TRBV7-2; d_gene: TRBD1